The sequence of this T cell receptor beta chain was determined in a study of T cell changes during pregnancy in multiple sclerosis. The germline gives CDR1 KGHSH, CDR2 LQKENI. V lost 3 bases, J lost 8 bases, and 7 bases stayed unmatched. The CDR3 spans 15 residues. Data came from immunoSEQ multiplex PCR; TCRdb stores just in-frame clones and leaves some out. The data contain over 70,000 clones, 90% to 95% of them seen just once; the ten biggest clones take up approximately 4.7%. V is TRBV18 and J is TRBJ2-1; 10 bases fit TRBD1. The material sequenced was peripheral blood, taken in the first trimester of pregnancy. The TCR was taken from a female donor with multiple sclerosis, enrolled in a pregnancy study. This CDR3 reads CASSPPDRGFYEQFF. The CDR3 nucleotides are TGTGCCAGCTCACCCCCGGACAGGGGGTTCTATGAGCAGTTCTTC.